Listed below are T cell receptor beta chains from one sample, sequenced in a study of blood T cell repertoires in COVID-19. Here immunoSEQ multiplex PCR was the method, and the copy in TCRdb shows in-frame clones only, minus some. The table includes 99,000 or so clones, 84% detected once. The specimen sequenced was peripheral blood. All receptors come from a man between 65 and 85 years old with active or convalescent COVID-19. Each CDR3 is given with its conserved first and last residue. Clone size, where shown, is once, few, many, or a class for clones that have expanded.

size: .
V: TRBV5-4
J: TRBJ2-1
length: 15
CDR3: CASSFRQGAYNEQFF

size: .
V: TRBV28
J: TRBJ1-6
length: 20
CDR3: CASSLLGTGPDGSYNSPLHF

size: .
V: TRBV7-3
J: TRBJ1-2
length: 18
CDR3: CASSLLGGTGFDPYGYTF

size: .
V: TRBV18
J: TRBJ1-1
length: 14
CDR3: CASSPQGASTEAFF

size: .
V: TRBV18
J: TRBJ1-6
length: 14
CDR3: CASSPTSGESPLHF

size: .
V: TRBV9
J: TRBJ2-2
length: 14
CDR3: CASSVVGYGGELFF

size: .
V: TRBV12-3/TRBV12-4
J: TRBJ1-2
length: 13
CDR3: CASSLQGAWGYTF

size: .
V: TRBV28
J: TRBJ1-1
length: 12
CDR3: CASSVRGFGSFF

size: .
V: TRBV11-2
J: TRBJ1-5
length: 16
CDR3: CASSPRTHNSNQPQHF

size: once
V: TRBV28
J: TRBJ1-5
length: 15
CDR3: CASSLNRSPLQPQHF

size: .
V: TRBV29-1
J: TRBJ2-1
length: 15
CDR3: CSVPGLAGGRNEQFF

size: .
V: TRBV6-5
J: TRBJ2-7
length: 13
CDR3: CASRTRGLHEQYF

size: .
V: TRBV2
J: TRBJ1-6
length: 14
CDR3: CASSETGDRSPLHF

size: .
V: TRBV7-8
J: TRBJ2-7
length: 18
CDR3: CASTITGTSGVGSYEQYF

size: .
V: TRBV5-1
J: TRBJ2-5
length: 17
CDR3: CASSLAGGLAGLETQYF

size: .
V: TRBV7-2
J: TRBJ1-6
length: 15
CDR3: CASSPRQGPNSPLHF

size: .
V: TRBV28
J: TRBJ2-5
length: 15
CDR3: CASSSPSGYQETQYF

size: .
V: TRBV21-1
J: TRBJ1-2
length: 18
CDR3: CASSKEPGGPNRNYGYTF

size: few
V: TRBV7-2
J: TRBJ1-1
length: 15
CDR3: CASSLAGTGWTEAFF

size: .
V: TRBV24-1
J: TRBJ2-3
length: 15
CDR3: CATSERRTGTDTQYF

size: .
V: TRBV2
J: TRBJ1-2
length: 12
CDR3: CASIAGEYGYTF